This T cell receptor (beta chain) was profiled in a study of T cell responses to AZD1222 COVID-19 vaccine. As for the study in general: Timing groups of about 4 and about 12 weeks for second doses were pooled.

Data came from immunoSEQ multiplex PCR; TCRdb stores just in-frame clones and leaves some out. The table has over 100,000 clones, approximately 90% seen once. Germline CDR1 is SGHRS and CDR2 is YFSETQ. The trim removed 1 base at V and 4 bases at J, leaving 3 bases unmatched. The CDR3 extends over 14 amino acids. The sequencing here drew on peripheral blood, taken on day 0 of AZD1222 vaccination. The rearrangement links TRBV5-1 to TRBJ1-1; 8 nucleotides match TRBD1. This TCR was sampled from an adult in good health. CDR3 nucleotides: TGCGCCAGCAGCTTGCCTCAGGGGGCCACTGAAGCTTTCTTT. Translation: CASSLPQGATEAFF.